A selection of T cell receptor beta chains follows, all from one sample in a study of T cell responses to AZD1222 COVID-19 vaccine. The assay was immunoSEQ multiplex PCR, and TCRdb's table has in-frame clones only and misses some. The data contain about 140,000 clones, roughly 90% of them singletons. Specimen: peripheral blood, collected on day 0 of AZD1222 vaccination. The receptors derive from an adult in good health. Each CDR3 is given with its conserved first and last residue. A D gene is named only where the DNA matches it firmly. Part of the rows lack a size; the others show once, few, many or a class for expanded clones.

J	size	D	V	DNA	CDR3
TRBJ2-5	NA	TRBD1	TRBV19	TGTGCCAGTAGCCACGGACAGGGCTGGGAGACCCAGTACTTC	CASSHGQGWETQYF
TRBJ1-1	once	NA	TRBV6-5	TGTGCCAGCAACTGGAGGATGAACACTGAAGCTTTCTTT	CASNWRMNTEAFF
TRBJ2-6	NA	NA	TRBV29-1	TGCAGCGTTGAGACTCCAGACTCTGGGGCCAACGTCCTGACTTTC	CSVETPDSGANVLTF
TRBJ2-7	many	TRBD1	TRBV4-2	TGTGCCAGCAGCCATAACAGGGGTACCTACGAGCAGTACTTC	CASSHNRGTYEQYF
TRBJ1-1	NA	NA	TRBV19	TGTGCCAGTAAAAACGGGGGTGAAGCTTTCTTT	CASKNGGEAFF
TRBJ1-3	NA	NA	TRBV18	TGTGCCAGCTCACCACCGACAGGTTTAGTGCTGGGAGGAAACACCATATATTTT	CASSPPTGLVLGGNTIYF
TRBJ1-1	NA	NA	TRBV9	TGTGCCAGTGGCGGTCGGAACACTGAAGCTTTCTTT	CASGGRNTEAFF
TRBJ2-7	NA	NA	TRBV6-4	TGTGCCAGCAGTTCCCAAGGCGTCTACGAGCAGTACTTC	CASSSQGVYEQYF
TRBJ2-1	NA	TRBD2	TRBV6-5	TGTGCCAGCAGGACGACTAGCTTCTCCAATGAGCAGTTCTTC	CASRTTSFSNEQFF
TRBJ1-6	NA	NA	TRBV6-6	TGTGCCAGCAGTCCTAGACAGGTCGGGGAGAATTCACCCCTCCACTTT	CASSPRQVGENSPLHF
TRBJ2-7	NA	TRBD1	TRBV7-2	TGTGCCAGCAGCCACTTTCCGGTTTCAGGACAGGGCTCCTACGAGCAGTACTTC	CASSHFPVSGQGSYEQYF
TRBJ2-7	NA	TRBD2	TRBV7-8	TGTGCCAGCAGCTTACTAAGCGGGAGTACCTACGAGCAGTACTTC	CASSLLSGSTYEQYF
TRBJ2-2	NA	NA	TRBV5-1	TGCGCCAGCAGCCTACAGGGGAACACCGGGGAGCTGTTTTTT	CASSLQGNTGELFF
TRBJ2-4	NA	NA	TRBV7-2	TGTGCCAGCAGCTCCCAACCGGGACACGGATCCATTCAGTACTTC	CASSSQPGHGSIQYF
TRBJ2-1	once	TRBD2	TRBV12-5	TGTGCTAGTGGTTTCCTAGCGGGAGCCTCGAATGAGCAGTTCTTC	CASGFLAGASNEQFF
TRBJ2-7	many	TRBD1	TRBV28	TGTGCCAGCAGCCTGGGGCAGGGGGTGCGAGAGCAGTACTTC	CASSLGQGVREQYF
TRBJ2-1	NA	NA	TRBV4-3	TGCGCCAGCAGCCAACAGGGTTTCTCCTACAATGAGCAGTTCTTC	CASSQQGFSYNEQFF
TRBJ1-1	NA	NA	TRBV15	TGTGCCACCAGCAGAATCGGACCCTACACTGAAGCTTTCTTT	CATSRIGPYTEAFF
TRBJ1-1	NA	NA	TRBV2	TGTGCCAGCAGTGGTGCTAGAGCTTTCTTT	CASSGARAFF
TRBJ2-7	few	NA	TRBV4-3	TGCGCCAGCAGCCAAGTTGTCGGGGCTTCCTACGAGCAGTACTTC	CASSQVVGASYEQYF
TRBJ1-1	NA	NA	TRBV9	TGTGCCAGCAGCGTAGTTTTGGGAGCTTTCTTT	CASSVVLGAFF
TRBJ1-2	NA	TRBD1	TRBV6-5	TGTGCCAGCAGTTTAGGGGGCAGGACTAACTATGGCTACACCTTC	CASSLGGRTNYGYTF
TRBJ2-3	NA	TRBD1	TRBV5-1	TGCGCCAGCAGCTCCATACAGGGGATATTCACAGATACGCAGTATTTT	CASSSIQGIFTDTQYF
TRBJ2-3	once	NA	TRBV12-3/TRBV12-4	TGTGCCAGCAAACCGCTACTAGGTACGCAGTATTTT	CASKPLLGTQYF
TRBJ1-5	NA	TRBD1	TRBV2	TGTGCCAGCAGTGGGGACAGCGGATTCAATCAGCCCCAGCATTTT	CASSGDSGFNQPQHF
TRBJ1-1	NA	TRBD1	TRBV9	TGTGCCAGCAGCGCGACAGGGGGGGACACTGAAGCTTTCTTT	CASSATGGDTEAFF
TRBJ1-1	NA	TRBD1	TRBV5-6	TGTGCCAGCAGCTTTCTGGACAGGGGGCGTGCTGAAGCTTTCTTT	CASSFLDRGRAEAFF
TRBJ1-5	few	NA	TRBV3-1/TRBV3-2	TGTGCCAGCAGCCCTCAGGGTTGGCATCAGCCCCAGCATTTT	CASSPQGWHQPQHF
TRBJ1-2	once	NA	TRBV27	TGTGCCAGCAGTTTATCAGGACGGAACTATGGCTACACCTTC	CASSLSGRNYGYTF
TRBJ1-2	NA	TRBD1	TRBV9	TGTGCCAGCAGCGTAGTTGGACAGGGGGCGGGAGGCTACACCTTC	CASSVVGQGAGGYTF
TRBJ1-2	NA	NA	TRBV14	TGTGCCAGCAGCCAAGACAGGGCTAATGGCTACACCTTC	CASSQDRANGYTF
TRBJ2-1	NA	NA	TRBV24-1	TGTGCCACCAGTGATCCTGGTTGGGAGCAGTTCTTC	CATSDPGWEQFF
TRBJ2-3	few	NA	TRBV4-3	TGCGCCAGCAGCGCACAGTTTGTGTCGAACAGGGATACGCAGTATTTT	CASSAQFVSNRDTQYF
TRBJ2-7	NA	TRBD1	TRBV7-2	TGTGCCAGCAGCTATGGGACAGGGGATCTCTACGAGCAGTACTTC	CASSYGTGDLYEQYF
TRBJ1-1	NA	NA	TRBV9	TGTGCCAGCAGCCCCTCTTACAGGTACACTGAAGCTTTCTTT	CASSPSYRYTEAFF
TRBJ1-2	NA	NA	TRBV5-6	TGTGCCAGCAGCTTACTGGGATCGGACTATGGCTACACCTTC	CASSLLGSDYGYTF
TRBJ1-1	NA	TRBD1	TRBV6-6	TGTGCCAGCAGTTTCCAGGGGGGTACTGAAGCTTTCTTT	CASSFQGGTEAFF
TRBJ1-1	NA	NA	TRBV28	TGTGCCAGCTGTGAATCCGGGCCGAAGAACACTGAAGCTTTCTTT	CASCESGPKNTEAFF
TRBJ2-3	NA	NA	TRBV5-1	TGCGCCAGCAGCTTTCAGCAAGATACGCAGTATTTT	CASSFQQDTQYF
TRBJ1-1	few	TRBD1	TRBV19	TGTGCCAGTAGTATAGGAGGGACAGGGATCGTATCCCGCTCTGAAGCTTTCTTT	CASSIGGTGIVSRSEAFF
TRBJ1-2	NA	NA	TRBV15	TGTGCCACCAGCAGAGGAGGGCAGTCCTATGGCTACACCTTC	CATSRGGQSYGYTF
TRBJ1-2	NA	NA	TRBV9	TGTGCCAGCAGCGTAGGGTTTGGGGCGGCGGACGGCTACACCTTC	CASSVGFGAADGYTF
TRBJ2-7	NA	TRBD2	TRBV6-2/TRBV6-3	TGTGCCAGCAGTTATAGCGGGTTACCCTACGAGCAGTACTTC	CASSYSGLPYEQYF
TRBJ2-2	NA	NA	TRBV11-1	TGTGCCAGCAGCTTAACCGGGTCGAACACCGGGGAGCTGTTTTTT	CASSLTGSNTGELFF
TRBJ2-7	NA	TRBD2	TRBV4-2	TGTGCCAGCAGCCAAGATTTACTAGCGGGTTTGGCCTACGAGCAGTACTTC	CASSQDLLAGLAYEQYF
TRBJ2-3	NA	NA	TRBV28	TGTGCCAGCAGTTTTTCCGGGGATACGCAGTATTTT	CASSFSGDTQYF
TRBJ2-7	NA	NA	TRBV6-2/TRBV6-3	TGTGCCAGCAGTTCACTCGGTGGGGGGCAGAGGTTCGAGCAGTACTTC	CASSSLGGGQRFEQYF
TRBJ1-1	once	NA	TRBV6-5	TGTGCCAGCAGCCGACAGGAGATAACTGAAGCTTTCTTT	CASSRQEITEAFF
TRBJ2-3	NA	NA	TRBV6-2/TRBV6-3	TGTGCCAGCAGTTACTCGACTGGGTCCCCAGATACGCAGTATTTT	CASSYSTGSPDTQYF
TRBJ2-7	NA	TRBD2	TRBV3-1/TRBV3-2	TGTGCCAGCAGCCTGCGGACTAGCGGGAGAGACGAGCAGTACTTC	CASSLRTSGRDEQYF
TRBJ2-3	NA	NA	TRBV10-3	TGTGCCATCAGTACCGACACTGCAGATACGCAGTATTTT	CAISTDTADTQYF
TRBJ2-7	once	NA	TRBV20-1	TGCAGTGCTAGTGAAGCCTACGAGCAGTACTTC	CSASEAYEQYF